This is a list of T cell receptor beta chains from one sample in a study of Ad26.COV2.S vaccination and SARS-CoV-2 variants. Assay: immunoSEQ multiplex PCR; the TCRdb copy retains only in-frame clones and omits some. The table includes 450,000 to 550,000 clones, roughly nine tenths detected once. Here the sequenced sample was peripheral blood, taken in a trial of Ad26.COV2.S vaccine versus placebo. The origin of the receptors is a person between 18 and 65 years old who received the Ad26.COV2.S COVID-19 vaccine or a placebo. The CDR3 runs from the conserved cysteine through the conserved F or W. Fields, in order: D gene, J gene, clone size, V gene, CDR3 DNA, CDR3 protein. The D gene is left open where the match is weak. Rows may omit the clone size; those that give it use once, few, many or a size class.

- TRBJ1-3 - TRBV23-1 TGCGCCAGCAGTCGCACGAGGTTGCCTGGAAACACCATATATTTT CASSRTRLPGNTIYF
- TRBJ1-2 - TRBV5-4 TGTGCCAGCAGCTTGGTTGACGGGGATCATGGCTACACCTTC CASSLVDGDHGYTF
- TRBJ2-2 once TRBV6-6 TGTGCCAGCCGTGGACAGACGAACACCGGGGAGCTGTTTTTT CASRGQTNTGELFF
TRBD1 TRBJ2-3 - TRBV11-2 TGTGCCAGCAGCGAAGACAGGGCATCAGATACGCAGTATTTT CASSEDRASDTQYF
- TRBJ2-3 - TRBV18 TGTGCCAGCTCACCGCTTGGGTCCACCTCCACAGATACGCAGTATTTT CASSPLGSTSTDTQYF
- TRBJ1-1 - TRBV7-9 TGTGCCAGCAGCTACGGCCCTGTCGGGGGGTATACTGAAGCTTTCTTT CASSYGPVGGYTEAFF
TRBD1 TRBJ1-1 - TRBV11-1 TGTGCCAGCAGCCCCCGACAGGGGGTGACTGAAGCTTTCTTT CASSPRQGVTEAFF
- TRBJ2-3 - TRBV4-3 TGCGCCAGCAGCGAGCAGCCGGGACCGGGGGCAGATACGCAGTATTTT CASSEQPGPGADTQYF
- TRBJ1-5 - TRBV19 TGTGCCAGTAGTATTACAGGGTATAGCAATCAGCCCCAGCATTTT CASSITGYSNQPQHF
TRBD2 TRBJ2-2 - TRBV3-1/TRBV3-2 TGTGCCAGCAGCCAAGGGGAACTAGCGGGCACCGGGGAGCTGTTTTTT CASSQGELAGTGELFF
- TRBJ2-3 - TRBV7-2 TGTGCCAGCAGCCCGACAGTCCAGGGTACGCAGTATTTT CASSPTVQGTQYF
- TRBJ1-2 - TRBV3-1/TRBV3-2 TGTGCCAGCGGTTTTGACGGACCGCTCGGGGGCTACACCTTC CASGFDGPLGGYTF
TRBD2 TRBJ2-7 - TRBV7-9 TGTGCCAGCAGCGAGGTAGGGACTAGCGGGGACGACGAGCAGTACTTC CASSEVGTSGDDEQYF
- TRBJ1-2 - TRBV30 TGTGCCTGGAGGGGGGACCCCCAGGACTACGGCTACACCTTC CAWRGDPQDYGYTF
- TRBJ1-1 - TRBV29-1 TGCAGCGCACAGGGAGTGGAAACTGAAGCTTTCTTT CSAQGVETEAFF
TRBD1 TRBJ2-7 - TRBV27 TGTGCCAGCAGTCGATATTACTTTCTAACAGGGGAATCGTACGAGCAGTACTTC CASSRYYFLTGESYEQYF
TRBD1 TRBJ2-3 - TRBV5-1 TGCGCCAGCAGCTTGTTTAGGACAGGGGGCGCAGATACGCAGTATTTT CASSLFRTGGADTQYF
- TRBJ2-3 - TRBV3-1/TRBV3-2 TGTGCCAGCAGCCAAGCTCGGTCCCTTAGTGTCGCAGATACGCAGTATTTT CASSQARSLSVADTQYF
- TRBJ1-5 - TRBV6-2/TRBV6-3 TGTGCCAGCAGTTACTCACCGATAGGGCAGCCCCAGCATTTT CASSYSPIGQPQHF
- TRBJ1-2 - TRBV11-2 TGTGCCAGCAGCTTAGCCGGCTATGGCTACACCTTC CASSLAGYGYTF